This TCR beta chain is drawn from a study of blood T cell repertoires in COVID-19. V was pared by 7 bases and J by 7 bases, with 4 bases of the junction left unmatched. The V gene's germline CDR1 is LNHDA and CDR2 SQIVND (reference sequence). The CDR3 has 14 amino acids. This clone has more than one count but fewer than ten. This table comes from immunoSEQ multiplex PCR, and its TCRdb copy is limited to in-frame clones, with some not included. The sample has roughly 150,000 clones; approximately 82% are singletons. This chain links TRBV19 with TRBJ1-6; 10 bases line up with TRBD1. The receptor was derived from a man aged 65 to 85 who had recovered from COVID-19. The sample was peripheral blood. The CDR3 loop reads CASKGQGRNSPLHF. The CDR3 nucleotides are TGTGCCAGTAAGGGACAGGGGCGGAATTCACCCCTCCACTTT.